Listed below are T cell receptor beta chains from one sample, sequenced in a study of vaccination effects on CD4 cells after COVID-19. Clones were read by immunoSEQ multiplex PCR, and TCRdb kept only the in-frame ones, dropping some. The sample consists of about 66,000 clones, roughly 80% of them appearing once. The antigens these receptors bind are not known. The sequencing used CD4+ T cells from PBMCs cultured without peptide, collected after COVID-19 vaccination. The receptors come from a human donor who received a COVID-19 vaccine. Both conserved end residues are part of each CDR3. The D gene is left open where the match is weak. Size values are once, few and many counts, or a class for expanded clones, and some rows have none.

CASSFGQGPNQPQHF,TGTGCCAGCAGTTTCGGACAGGGTCCCAATCAGCCCCAGCATTTT,TRBJ1-5,TRBV7-2,TRBD1,.
CASNGEGFVGELFF,TGTGCCAGCAATGGGGAGGGGTTTGTCGGGGAGCTGTTTTTT,TRBJ2-2,TRBV6-4,TRBD2,once
CASRGNGLRSYGYTF,TGTGCCAGCAGGGGAAATGGACTGAGGTCGTATGGCTACACCTTC,TRBJ1-2,TRBV7-9,.,.
CASRPGQTEAFF,TGTGCCAGCAGACCCGGACAGACAGAAGCTTTCTTT,TRBJ1-1,TRBV12-3/TRBV12-4,.,.
CASSLVGLAGDNEQFF,TGTGCCAGCAGCTTGGTTGGACTAGCGGGAGACAATGAGCAGTTCTTC,TRBJ2-1,TRBV5-6,TRBD2,.
CASSLGSPNTEAFF,TGCGCCAGCAGCTTGGGCAGCCCGAACACTGAAGCTTTCTTT,TRBJ1-1,TRBV5-1,.,.
CASSMTGGASGANVLTF,TGTGCCAGCAGCATGACAGGGGGCGCGTCTGGGGCCAACGTCCTGACTTTC,TRBJ2-6,TRBV11-2,TRBD1,.
CASSSRQGAEQFF,TGTGCCAGCAGTTCGAGACAGGGTGCCGAGCAGTTCTTC,TRBJ2-1,TRBV12-3/TRBV12-4,TRBD1,once
CASSSLPGQRTRKNYGYTF,TGTGCCAGTAGTAGCCTCCCGGGACAAAGAACAAGAAAAAACTATGGCTACACCTTC,TRBJ1-2,TRBV19,.,.
CASSKGTEWNSNQPQHF,TGTGCCAGCAGTAAAGGGACAGAGTGGAATAGCAATCAGCCCCAGCATTTT,TRBJ1-5,TRBV6-1,TRBD1,.
CASSLDGTADTQYF,TGTGCCAGCAGCTTGGATGGTACCGCAGATACGCAGTATTTT,TRBJ2-3,TRBV7-9,.,.
CASSQGPGTDTQYF,TGCGCCAGCAGCCAAGGTCCCGGTACAGATACGCAGTATTTT,TRBJ2-3,TRBV4-3,.,.
CASSLRGGQETQYF,TGTGCCAGTAGTCTCCGCGGGGGTCAAGAGACCCAGTACTTC,TRBJ2-5,TRBV19,TRBD2,.
CASSQDPVGATQYF,TGTGCCAGCAGCCAAGATCCCGTAGGGGCTACGCAGTATTTT,TRBJ2-3,TRBV3-1/TRBV3-2,.,.
CASSLGVSTDTQYF,TGCGCCAGCAGCTTGGGGGTCTCGACAGATACGCAGTATTTT,TRBJ2-3,TRBV5-1,.,.
CASSLSRRGNTGELFF,TGTGCCAGCAGTTTATCCCGCAGGGGTAACACCGGGGAGCTGTTTTTT,TRBJ2-2,TRBV28,.,.
CASSPWGARAGELFF,TGTGCCAGCAGTCCCTGGGGGGCGAGAGCCGGGGAGCTGTTTTTT,TRBJ2-2,TRBV6-5,.,.
CATSDPTGSGNTIYF,TGTGCCACCAGTGATCCTACAGGGTCCGGAAACACCATATATTTT,TRBJ1-3,TRBV24-1,.,once
CASSLPGQGGYTF,TGTGCCAGCAGTTTACCGGGACAGGGGGGCTACACCTTC,TRBJ1-2,TRBV6-5,TRBD1,.
CASSSGQGNNQPQHF,TGTGCCAGCAGTTCCGGACAGGGGAACAATCAGCCCCAGCATTTT,TRBJ1-5,TRBV28,TRBD1,.
CASSPQTGQSIPTQYF,TGTGCCAGTAGTCCACAAACGGGACAGTCAATTCCTACGCAGTATTTT,TRBJ2-3,TRBV19,TRBD1,.
CASSLPGTPVGYTF,TGTGCCAGCAGCCTACCGGGGACGCCCGTGGGGTACACCTTC,TRBJ1-2,TRBV14,.,.
CASSLGQGDSPLHF,TGCGCCAGCAGCTTGGGACAGGGAGATTCACCCCTCCACTTT,TRBJ1-6,TRBV5-1,TRBD1,.
CASSYTRTTNEKLFF,TGTGCCAGCAGTTACACCAGGACAACTAATGAAAAACTGTTTTTT,TRBJ1-4,TRBV6-5,.,.
CASSPSVSSYNEQFF,TGTGCCAGCTCACCTAGCGTAAGCTCCTACAATGAGCAGTTCTTC,TRBJ2-1,TRBV18,.,.
CASSSPGTSGGAQYF,TGTGCCAGCAGCTCACCGGGGACTAGCGGGGGCGCGCAGTATTTT,TRBJ2-3,TRBV7-2,TRBD2,.
CASSFRRRTDTQYF,TGTGCCAGTAGTTTCCGGCGGCGCACAGATACGCAGTATTTT,TRBJ2-3,TRBV19,.,.
CASSRRTELLGSGANVLTF,TGTGCCAGCAGCCGGAGGACAGAACTACTTGGCTCTGGGGCCAACGTCCTGACTTTC,TRBJ2-6,TRBV14,.,.
CASKKGGGNEQFF,TGTGCCAGCAAAAAGGGCGGGGGGAATGAGCAGTTCTTC,TRBJ2-1,TRBV27,TRBD2,.
CASSPYSGANVLTF,TGTGCCAGCTCACCCTACTCTGGGGCCAACGTCCTGACTTTC,TRBJ2-6,TRBV18,.,few
CASSIIGLGNTEAFF,TGTGCCAGTAGTATTATAGGGTTAGGGAACACTGAAGCTTTCTTT,TRBJ1-1,TRBV19,.,.
CASSLGGELYGYTF,TGTGCCAGCAGCTTAGGGGGGGAACTCTATGGCTACACCTTC,TRBJ1-2,TRBV7-9,.,.
CASSLAFSRTQKTEETQYF,TGCGCCAGCAGCTTGGCCTTCAGTAGGACACAGAAAACGGAAGAGACCCAGTACTTC,TRBJ2-5,TRBV5-1,.,.
CASSRIMYGLMNTEAFF,TGTGCCAGCTCACGTATTATGTATGGACTCATGAACACTGAAGCTTTCTTT,TRBJ1-1,TRBV18,.,.
CASRLRDTIAKNIQYF,TGTGCCAGCAGGCTGAGGGACACGATAGCCAAAAACATTCAGTACTTC,TRBJ2-4,TRBV6-4,.,once
CASSLAQNTGELFF,TGTGCCAGCAGCTTAGCCCAGAACACCGGGGAGCTGTTTTTT,TRBJ2-2,TRBV7-2,.,.
CASGGANYGYTF,TGTGCCAGCGGGGGGGCGAACTATGGCTACACCTTC,TRBJ1-2,TRBV6-6,.,.
CASSIQGIGKAFF,TGTGCCAGTAGTATACAGGGGATAGGTAAAGCTTTCTTT,TRBJ1-1,TRBV19,.,.
CASSQVPGTGVNEQFF,TGCGCCAGCAGCCAAGTCCCCGGGACGGGGGTCAATGAGCAGTTCTTC,TRBJ2-1,TRBV4-1,.,.
CASSLNRDTQYF,TGTGCCAGCAGCTTAAACCGAGATACGCAGTATTTT,TRBJ2-3,TRBV7-3,.,once
CASSPQAEISTDTQYF,TGTGCCAGCAGCCCTCAGGCGGAGATCAGCACAGATACGCAGTATTTT,TRBJ2-3,TRBV9,.,.
CASSPFPGGHDGYTF,TGTGCCAGCTCACCTTTCCCAGGGGGCCATGATGGCTACACCTTC,TRBJ1-2,TRBV18,TRBD1,few
CASSPDRGYGYTF,TGTGCCAGCAGCCCGGACAGGGGCTATGGCTACACCTTC,TRBJ1-2,TRBV5-5,TRBD1,.
CATRSGVVAGANYGYTF,TGTGCCACCCGAAGCGGGGTAGTGGCAGGAGCTAACTATGGCTACACCTTC,TRBJ1-2,TRBV10-3,.,.
CASSQALRFGNTGELFF,TGTGCCAGCAGCCAAGCGCTCAGATTTGGAAACACCGGGGAGCTGTTTTTT,TRBJ2-2,TRBV3-1/TRBV3-2,.,.
CASSRWDSASSGNTIYF,TGTGCCAGCAGTAGATGGGACAGCGCAAGCTCTGGAAACACCATATATTTT,TRBJ1-3,TRBV6-6,TRBD1,once
CASSQSVQGTEAFF,TGTGCCAGCAGCCAATCCGTACAGGGGACTGAAGCTTTCTTT,TRBJ1-1,TRBV3-1/TRBV3-2,TRBD1,.
CAISDAGLGAQPQHF,TGTGCCATCAGTGATGCAGGACTCGGGGCTCAGCCCCAGCATTTT,TRBJ1-5,TRBV10-3,.,.
CASSTSSYNEQFF,TGTGCCAGCAGCACCTCTAGCTACAATGAGCAGTTCTTC,TRBJ2-1,TRBV7-2,.,.
CASSFRQGTNEKLFF,TGCGCCAGCAGCTTCCGACAGGGGACTAATGAAAAACTGTTTTTT,TRBJ1-4,TRBV5-1,TRBD1,once
CATSPGGTTGELFF,TGTGCCACCAGCCCTGGGGGGACCACCGGGGAGCTGTTTTTT,TRBJ2-2,TRBV24-1,.,.
CASSREDQPQHF,TGTGCCAGTTCCAGGGAAGATCAGCCCCAGCATTTT,TRBJ1-5,TRBV6-6,.,.
CASGKTGAGANVLTF,TGTGCCAGCGGGAAAACAGGGGCTGGGGCCAACGTCCTGACTTTC,TRBJ2-6,TRBV6-6,TRBD1,.